This TCR beta chain was found in a study of T cell changes during pregnancy in multiple sclerosis. Looked up from germline, CDR1 is SGHKS and CDR2 is YYEKEE (reference sequence). V trimming: 4 bases; J trimming: 3 bases; junction bases outside the gene matches: 9. The CDR3 is 16 amino acids. Profiling relied on immunoSEQ multiplex PCR, and the TCRdb table lists in-frame clones only, not all of them. The sample comprises 90,000 to 95,000 clones, 90% to 95% of which are singletons, and 3.5% to 4.5% rests with the top ten. This chain links TRBV5-5 with TRBJ1-1, with 10 positions matching TRBD1. This TCR was recovered from a female donor with multiple sclerosis, enrolled in a pregnancy study. The specimen was peripheral blood, collected in the first trimester of pregnancy. The CDR3 loop reads CASSPGGGQGDTEAFF. CDR3 nucleotide sequence: TGTGCCAGCAGCCCGGGCGGCGGACAGGGGGACACTGAAGCTTTCTTT.